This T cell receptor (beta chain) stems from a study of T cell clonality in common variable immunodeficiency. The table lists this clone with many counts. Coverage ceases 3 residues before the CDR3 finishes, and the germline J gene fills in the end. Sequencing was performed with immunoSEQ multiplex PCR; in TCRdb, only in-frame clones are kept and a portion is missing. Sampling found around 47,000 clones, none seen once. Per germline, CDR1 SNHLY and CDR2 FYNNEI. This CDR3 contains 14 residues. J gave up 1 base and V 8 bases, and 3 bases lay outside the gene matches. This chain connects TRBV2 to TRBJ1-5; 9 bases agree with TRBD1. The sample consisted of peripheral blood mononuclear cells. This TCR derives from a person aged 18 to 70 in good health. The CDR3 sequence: CASGGQGSNQPQHF. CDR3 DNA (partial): TGTGCCAGCGGGGGACAGGGCAGCAATCAGCCC.